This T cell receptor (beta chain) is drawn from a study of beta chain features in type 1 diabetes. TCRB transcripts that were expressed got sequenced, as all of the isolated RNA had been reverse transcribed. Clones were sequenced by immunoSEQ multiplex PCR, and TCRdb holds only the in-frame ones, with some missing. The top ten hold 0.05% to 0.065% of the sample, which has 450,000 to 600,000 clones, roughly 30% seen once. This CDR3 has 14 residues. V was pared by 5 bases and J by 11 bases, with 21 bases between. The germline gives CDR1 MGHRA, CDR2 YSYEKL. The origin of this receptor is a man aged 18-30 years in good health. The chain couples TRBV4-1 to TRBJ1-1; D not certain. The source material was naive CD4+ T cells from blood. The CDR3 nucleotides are TGCGCCAGCAGCGCCCCGGGCAGGTCGATGTGGGCTTTCTTT. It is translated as CASSAPGRSMWAFF.